Below, 32 T cell receptor beta chains from the same sample are listed, as sequenced in a study of shared clonotypes between healthy human individuals (TCRdb year 2020). The library was prepared using the immunoSEQ multiplex PCR assay. This is the immuneACCESS table as TCRdb keeps it, with only in-frame sequences that have V and J called. A part of the clones is gone; compared with another copy, unresolved V genes explain less than half, and the rest is unexplained. Across this sample there are roughly 2.4 million clones, with 95% seen only once. The ten top clones hold about 0.13% of the sample. The sequenced sample was naive CD4+ T cells sorted from blood. The intended sense of this specimen's cell subset or site label: CD45RA+ positively selected. The source of these receptors is a man between 18 and 29 years old in good health.

As to this clone: Other DNA sequences in the same sample also yield this CDR3. The chain links TRBV30 to TRBJ2-1, with 9 positions matching TRBD2. This CDR3 has 14 residues. Germline V gives CDR1 GTSNPN, CDR2 SVGIG (reference sequence). V shed 0 bases and J 7 bases; nucleotides not matched to a gene: 4. Written as DNA, the CDR3 is TGTGCCTGGAGTGTACGTCTAGCGGGGAATGAGCAGTTCTTC. It is translated as CAWSVRLAGNEQFF.

This sequence joins TRBV14 and TRBJ1-2; D is perhaps TRBD1 (6 bases). CDR1 and CDR2 from the germline V gene are SGHDN and FVKESK. The V end was cut by 0 bases, the J end by 6 bases, with 14 bases between. This CDR3 contains 15 residues. DNA for the CDR3: TGTGCCAGCAGCCAAGACTTCGGACAGTTAGATGGCTACACCTTC. Protein: CASSQDFGQLDGYTF.

The V gene is TRBV6-1, the J gene TRBJ1-4; D is unclear. Trimming pared 3 bases from V and 0 bases from J, leaving 11 bases between. CDR1 and CDR2 from the germline V gene are MNHNS and SASEGT. The CDR3 totals 16 residues. DNA for the CDR3: TGTGCCAGCAGTGATAGGAGGGTGGCAACTAATGAAAAACTGTTTTTT. Translating gives CASSDRRVATNEKLFF.

The rearrangement joins TRBV30 to TRBJ2-3; 12 nucleotides agree with TRBD2. Trimming cost V 4 bases and J 0 bases; bases outside gene matches: 5. CDR1 is GTSNPN and CDR2 is SVGIG in the germline V gene (reference sequence). The CDR3 totals 16 residues. Here the CDR3 reads CAWINTSGGSTDTQYF. Written as DNA, the CDR3 is TGTGCCTGGATAAATACTAGCGGGGGGAGCACAGATACGCAGTATTTT.

The DNA of the CDR3 is TGTGCCAGCAGCCCCTACCGACTAGCGGGGGGGGACACCGGGGAGCTGTTTTTT. Encoded protein: CASSPYRLAGGDTGELFF. V usage is TRBV14 and J usage is TRBJ2-2; TRBD2 aligns across 14 bases. CDR1 and CDR2 from the germline V gene are SGHDN and FVKESK. The CDR3 covers 18 residues. Trimming cost V 4 bases and J 3 bases; bases outside gene matches: 7.

A note on this clone: Other DNA sequences from this sample encode an identical CDR3 as well. The CDR3, as DNA: TGTGCCAGCAGTTCACAGGGGAACACCATATATTTT. It specifies CASSSQGNTIYF. V and J are TRBV28 and TRBJ1-3; TRBD1 agrees at 7 bases. Per the germline V gene, CDR1 is MDHEN and CDR2 is SYDVKM. With 4 bases clipped from V and 7 bases from J, the junction kept 1 base outside the gene matches. The CDR3 consists of 12 residues.

The rearrangement links TRBV28 to TRBJ1-1, with D possibly matching TRBD1 (6 bases). V was trimmed by 6 bases and J by 1 base, leaving 15 bases between them. Per the germline V gene, CDR1 is MDHEN and CDR2 is SYDVKM. This CDR3 region has 15 residues. The CDR3 here is CASRVEDRGNTEAFF. CDR3 nucleotides: TGTGCCAGCAGGGTTGAGGACAGAGGGAACACTGAAGCTTTCTTT. The entire variable domain, with the rest obtained from reference TRBV28 and TRBJ1-1, is as follows: DVKVTQSSRYLVKRTGEKVFLECVQDMDHENMFWYRQDPGLGLRLIYFSYDVKMKEKGDIPEGYSVSREKKERFSLILESASTNQTSMYLCASRVEDRGNTEAFFGQGTRLTVV.

V gene TRBV11-2 combines with J gene TRBJ1-1, with D unclear. The CDR3 length is 14 residues. V was shortened by 4 bases and J by 4 bases, with 13 bases between the two germline ends. Germline loops: CDR1 SGHAT, CDR2 FQNNGV. The CDR3 loop is CASSYALWGTEAFF. CDR3 in DNA: TGTGCCAGCAGCTACGCTCTATGGGGCACTGAAGCTTTCTTT.

This clone occurred once. The chain has TRBV4-2 and TRBJ1-4, with 8 bases that match TRBD1. This CDR3 comprises 16 residues. After removal of 5 bases from V and 0 bases from J, the junction contained 5 bases not matched to a gene. Germline V gene lookup returns CDR1 LGHNA and CDR2 YNFKEQ. The CDR3 region is CASSGQGSPTNEKLFF. The DNA for the CDR3 is TGTGCCAGCAGCGGACAGGGTTCCCCAACTAATGAAAAACTGTTTTTT.

To note about this clone: Distinct nucleotide sequences in the sample also encode this CDR3. This chain links TRBV7-2 with TRBJ2-7, with D uncertain. Germline values: CDR1 SGHTA, CDR2 FQGNSA. The CDR3 covers 13 residues. V shed 2 bases and J shed 0 bases, with 5 bases lying between them. The CDR3 protein is CASSLPSSYEQYF. The CDR3 DNA follows: TGTGCCAGCAGCTTACCGAGCTCCTACGAGCAGTACTTC. Supplemented by reference TRBV7-2 and TRBJ2-7, the full variable domain reads GAGVSQSPSNKVTEKGKDVELRCDPISGHTALYWYRQSLGQGLEFLIYFQGNSAPDKSGLPSDRFSAERTGGSVSTLTIQRTQQEDSAVYLCASSLPSSYEQYFGPGTRLTVT.

The chain joins TRBV11-2 to TRBJ1-1; D possibly corresponds to TRBD1 (5 bases). Germline CDR1 and CDR2: SGHAT and FQNNGV. The CDR3 length is 13 residues. V was trimmed by 6 bases and J by 5 bases, leaving 13 bases between them. The CDR3 is CASSWSEGTEAFF. The CDR3 DNA follows: TGTGCCAGCAGTTGGTCTGAGGGGACTGAAGCTTTCTTT.

This clone was observed a single time. The chain couples TRBV6-6 to TRBJ2-3; a weak D match, TRBD2 (5 bases). This CDR3 spans 14 amino acids. Germline CDR1 is MNHNY and CDR2 is SVGAGI (reference sequence). Trimming shortened V by 5 bases and J by 4 bases, and 13 bases separated the two germline ends. The DNA of the CDR3 is TGTGCCAGCAGTCAAACTAGTTCCGCAGATACGCAGTATTTT. Encoded protein: CASSQTSSADTQYF.

V and J are TRBV2 and TRBJ1-4; D gene unclear. Germline CDR1 is SNHLY and CDR2 is FYNNEI. This CDR3 has 14 residues. The ends were cut back, 7 bases at V and 3 bases at J, with 12 bases in the middle. In DNA form, the CDR3 reads TGTGCCAGCAAAAGTAGCGGGGCTAATGAAAAACTGTTTTTT. Its protein is CASKSSGANEKLFF.

About this clone itself: The same CDR3 can be traced to other DNA sequences in this sample. This chain uses TRBV11-3 with TRBJ2-7; D possibly corresponds to TRBD2 (6 bases). This CDR3 region has 14 residues. V dropped 5 bases and J dropped 2 bases, with 13 bases sitting between them. The V gene's germline CDR1 is SGHNT and CDR2 YENEEA. Written as DNA, the CDR3 is TGTGCCAGCAGCCCCGGGACTGGTCCCTACGAGCAGTACTTC. It specifies CASSPGTGPYEQYF.

The CDR3, as DNA: TGTGCCATCACTCAAGACAGGAACACTGAAGCTTTCTTT. It translates to CAITQDRNTEAFF. The V gene is TRBV10-3, the J gene TRBJ1-1, with D possibly matching TRBD1 (5 bases). This CDR3 is 13 amino acids long. The V end lost 7 bases, the J end lost 1 base, and 10 bases lay between the germline ends. Germline V gene lookup returns CDR1 ENHRY and CDR2 SYGVKD.

V and J are TRBV2 and TRBJ1-4; D unclear. CDR1 is SNHLY, CDR2 FYNNEI, per germline. V lost 3 bases, J lost 10 bases, and 3 bases lay in between. CDR3 size: 10 residues. The CDR3 reads CASSEGKLFF. The CDR3 bases are TGTGCCAGCAGTGAGGGAAAACTGTTTTTT.

This chain connects TRBV7-9 to TRBJ1-2, with 7 bases lining up with TRBD1. Germline V gene lookup returns CDR1 SEHNR and CDR2 FQNEAQ (reference sequence). The CDR3 has 14 residues. V lost 1 base, J lost 4 bases, and 3 bases stayed unmatched. Here the CDR3 reads CASSLDGQVYGYTF. The CDR3 DNA reads as TGTGCCAGCAGCTTAGATGGACAGGTCTATGGCTACACCTTC.

About this clone itself: This same CDR3 is encoded by further DNA sequences in the sample. V usage is TRBV28 and J usage is TRBJ1-2; D is ambiguous. V lost 4 bases and J 2 bases, leaving 5 bases between the germline ends. This CDR3 has 12 amino acids. Looked up from germline, CDR1 is MDHEN and CDR2 is SYDVKM. The CDR3 bases are TGTGCCAGCAGTTCAGGCAACTATGGCTACACCTTC. This codes for CASSSGNYGYTF.

Notes on this clone: Distinct nucleotide sequences in the sample also encode this CDR3. The chain joins TRBV30 to TRBJ2-7; TRBD2 agrees at 7 bases. V was clipped by 3 bases and J by 4 bases; unmatched bases: 9. The CDR3 spans 14 residues. Germline CDR1 GTSNPN, CDR2 SVGIG (reference sequence). The CDR3 is CAWRLTGGRYEQYF. Written as DNA, the CDR3 is TGTGCCTGGAGGCTGACGGGGGGTAGGTACGAGCAGTACTTC.

V is TRBV7-3 and J is TRBJ2-5, with 12 bases that match TRBD2. V trimming: 4 bases; J trimming: 7 bases; junction bases outside the gene matches: 1. Germline V gene data show CDR1 as SGHTA and CDR2 as FQGTGA. CDR3 length: 13 residues. CDR3 loop: CASSSGLAGTQYF. The DNA of the CDR3 is TGTGCCAGCAGCTCGGGACTAGCGGGGACCCAGTACTTC.

This chain's CDR3 is CASSYGTTGNSPLHF. CDR3 bases: TGTGCCAGCAGTTACGGGACCACGGGGAATTCACCCCTCCACTTT. This chain links TRBV6-6 with TRBJ1-6; perhaps TRBD1 as D (5 bases). The germline CDR1 and CDR2 sequences are MNHNY and SVGAGI (reference sequence). The V end lost 2 bases, the J end lost 7 bases, and 12 bases lay between the germline ends. CDR3 length: 15 amino acids.

The chain uses TRBV27 and TRBJ1-5, with TRBD1 as a possible D gene (6 bases). Per the germline V gene, CDR1 is MNHEY and CDR2 is SMNVEV (reference sequence). Trimming removed 2 bases at V and 3 bases at J, with 14 bases between. This CDR3 has 16 residues. CDR3 coding DNA: TGTGCCAGCAGTTTACTGTCAGGGGTCAACAATCAGCCCCAGCATTTT. Translation: CASSLLSGVNNQPQHF.

V and J are TRBV19 and TRBJ2-7; D unresolved. The germline V gene has CDR1 LNHDA and CDR2 SQIVND (reference sequence). The CDR3 sequence is 14 residues long. The V gene lost 7 bases and the J gene lost 0 bases, with 13 bases spanning the gap. CDR3 DNA sequence: TGTGCCAGTAACAAGAAAGGCCCCTCCTACGAGCAGTACTTC. Protein product: CASNKKGPSYEQYF.

The V and J genes are TRBV6-5 and TRBJ1-4; no firm D call. Germline V CDR1 and CDR2: MNHEY, SVGAGI. The CDR3 loop spans 16 amino acids. The germline V and J ends were trimmed by 0 bases and 3 bases, with 11 bases remaining between them. Here the CDR3 DNA reads TGTGCCAGCAGTTACTCAAACCGGAGCCCTAATGAAAAACTGTTTTTT. It translates to CASSYSNRSPNEKLFF.

The genes are TRBV7-2 and TRBJ2-5; 9 positions agree with TRBD2. The trim removed 5 bases at V and 4 bases at J, leaving 8 bases unmatched. Germline lookup yields CDR1 SGHTA and CDR2 FQGNSA. This CDR3 is built from 15 residues. CDR3 nucleotide sequence: TGTGCCAGCAGCCAGCGACTAGCGGTCGGAGAGACCCAGTACTTC. Translating gives CASSQRLAVGETQYF. Drawing the rest from reference TRBV7-2 and TRBJ2-5, the complete variable domain is GAGVSQSPSNKVTEKGKDVELRCDPISGHTALYWYRQSLGQGLEFLIYFQGNSAPDKSGLPSDRFSAERTGGSVSTLTIQRTQQEDSAVYLCASSQRLAVGETQYFGPGTRLLVL.

This rearrangement joins TRBV5-4 to TRBJ2-1; perhaps TRBD2 as D (6 bases). This CDR3 comprises 15 residues. Germline lookup yields CDR1 SGHNT and CDR2 YYREEE (reference sequence). Between the trimmed V and J ends, which lost 0 bases and 1 base, there was a span of 8 bases. The DNA for the CDR3 is TGTGCCAGCAGCTTGGCTAGCGAGTCCTACAATGAGCAGTTCTTC. Translation gives CASSLASESYNEQFF.

The CDR3 here is CASSFDRVNEQFF. The DNA for the CDR3 is TGTGCCAGCAGCTTTGACAGGGTCAATGAGCAGTTCTTC. The J gene is TRBJ2-1, the V gene TRBV7-8; 7 bases are shared with TRBD1. The CDR3 contains 13 residues. CDR1 is SGHVS and CDR2 is FQNEAQ in the germline V gene. The V and J ends lost 3 bases and 6 bases, in that order; junction bases with no gene match: 2. The whole variable domain, remainder taken from reference TRBV7-8 and TRBJ2-1, is GAGVSQSPRYKVAKRGQDVALRCDPISGHVSLFWYQQALGQGPEFLTYFQNEAQLDKSGLPSDRFFAERPEGSVSTLKIQRTQQEDSAVYLCASSFDRVNEQFFGPGTRLTVL.

On this clone: Within the sample, other DNA sequences also encode this same CDR3. This sequence joins TRBV5-1 and TRBJ2-7, with 7 bases matching TRBD2. V shed 1 base and J 3 bases; nucleotides not matched to a gene: 4. Germline-derived CDR1 and CDR2 are SGHRS and YFSETQ. This CDR3 has 14 amino acids. Here the CDR3 reads CASSLSPGGYEQYF. Here the CDR3 DNA reads TGCGCCAGCAGCTTGTCCCCGGGAGGCTACGAGCAGTACTTC.

The chain joins TRBV7-8 to TRBJ2-7; 9 bases line up with TRBD1. Trimming at V came to 5 bases and at J to 6 bases, leaving 11 bases not matched to a gene. Germline CDR1 is SGHVS and CDR2 is FQNEAQ. The CDR3 length is 15 residues. This CDR3 is CASSDLWGQGGEQYF. Here the CDR3 DNA reads TGTGCCAGCAGCGACCTATGGGGACAGGGAGGCGAGCAGTACTTC.

This chain joins TRBV28 and TRBJ2-5, with D perhaps matching TRBD2 (6 bases). The germline CDR1 and CDR2 sequences are MDHEN and SYDVKM. With 8 bases removed from V and 4 bases from J, the gap between germline ends came to 11 bases. CDR3 size: 12 residues. CDR3 bases: TGTGCCAGCGCCTCCGGGGGAGAGACCCAGTACTTC. Its protein product is CASASGGETQYF.

This chain links TRBV5-6 with TRBJ2-1; TRBD2 agrees at 9 bases. V dropped 0 bases and J dropped 7; count of bases not matched to a gene: 2. This CDR3 spans 14 amino acids. Germline CDR1 SGHDT, CDR2 YYEEEE. The CDR3 sequence is CASSLGTSVNEQFF. DNA for the CDR3: TGTGCCAGCAGCTTGGGGACTAGCGTGAATGAGCAGTTCTTC.

The chain is built from TRBV6-5 and TRBJ1-4, with D hard to call. The CDR3 has 14 amino acids. V lost 6 bases and J 4 bases, leaving 12 bases between the germline ends. From germline, CDR1 is MNHEY and CDR2 SVGAGI. CDR3 coding DNA: TGTGCCAGCAGCGGTCGGAGACATAATGAAAAACTGTTTTTT. This sequence encodes CASSGRRHNEKLFF.